The clone carrying this T cell receptor (beta chain) turned up a few times. Its specificity is unknown. The data belong to a study of early stage breast cancer tumors. About the study: The ER+/PR+/HER2- tumors included 7 to 9 ductal and four lobular carcinomas.

The junction had 8 bases not matched to a gene; V was cut back by 6 bases and J by 8 bases. Germline V lookup: CDR1 SNHLY, CDR2 FYNNEI. This CDR3 has 15 amino acids. Study results and caveats: Bulk DNA sequencing of unsorted cells missed chain pairing and markers. Compared with adjacent normal breast tissue, tumors showed about 2.5-fold greater T cell density and higher clonality.

Assay: immunoSEQ multiplex PCR; the TCRdb copy retains only in-frame clones and omits some. The sample contains 32,000 or so clones, about 70% of which appear only once. What was sequenced was blood. The clonotype originates from a person aged 45-60 years with breast cancer. The chain joins TRBV2 to TRBJ2-4; TRBD2 matches 12 bases. The CDR3 nucleotides read TGTGCCAGCAGCAGCCCGACTAGCGGGAGCCACATTCAGTACTTC. Translation gives CASSSPTSGSHIQYF.